This entry describes one T cell receptor (beta chain). The sample comes from a study of blood T cell repertoires in COVID-19. Study background: Acute-phase and convalescent COVID-19 samples originated in the United States, Italy and Spain. Sample material is recorded as cDNA or gDNA derived from T cells, B-cell-depleted T cells, or PBMCs.

V lost 5 bases and J 5 bases, leaving 10 bases between the germline ends. The CDR3 totals 13 residues. The V gene's germline CDR1 is SGHAT and CDR2 FQNNGV. Per the original methods: Nucleated cell number was recorded as an estimate derived from reference gene primer amplification. Assay used: immunoSEQ multiplex PCR; TCRdb lists only in-frame clones, some missing. V, J and clone size are those of that table, while D and trimming were read from the DNA. Counted here are 110,000 or so clones, about three quarters occurring once; the ten biggest clones make up around 5.9%. The chain links TRBV11-2 to TRBJ1-5; D unresolved. Sequencing was done on a sample of peripheral blood. This TCR was sampled from a man between 70 and 80 years old with acute or convalescent COVID-19. The CDR3 nucleotides are TGTGCCAGCAGCGCCGAACGGTATCAGCCCCAGCATTTT. Protein product: CASSAERYQPQHF.